Given below is one TCR beta chain in context. The sample holds many counts of this clonotype. This clone's antigen is unknown. No base quality values were provided; no much bigger clone lies one nucleotide off. Instrument used: Illumina HiSeq 2500. Quantitative 5'-RACE with molecular barcodes was used to prepare TCR beta libraries. Per the authors' processing: A new computational method, built on a probabilistic model of VDJ rearrangement, was used to identify disease-linked TCR variants. TCRdb trimmed public reads at Q25 via fastp, called clones via MiXCR and kept in-frame beta chains. Identical CDR3 protein sequences are pooled into one entry, listed with their most common genes and DNA. The V and J calls were determined by TCRdb, not by the authors. For this sample there are about 330,000 distinct CDR3 sequences; less than 9.5% appear just once. The ten top clones hold less than 15% of the sample.

Unmatched junction bases come to 10, with V trimmed by 5 bases and J by 1 base. The CDR3 measures 16 amino acids from cysteine to phenylalanine. Only the CDR3 region is kept as DNA, spanning 48 bases read in frame from base 1. Based on the germline V gene, the CDR1 and CDR2 sequences are SGHDN and FVKESK. The data originate from a study of CD8 T cells in ankylosing spondylitis listed by TCRdb under 2017. For the wider study: The study set out to find disease-linked TCR variants by profiling T cell receptor beta repertoires in ankylosing spondylitis patients and healthy donors. The full study cohort was made up of about two dozen ankylosing spondylitis patients and around 100 healthy donors. Peripheral blood samples were taken, and synovial fluid was additionally collected from ankylosing spondylitis patients. The paper as a whole reports these results and caveats: Some TCR beta motif variants had previously been reported in synovial fluid and blood of reactive arthritis patients, which suggested common disease-initiation mechanisms. A TCR beta motif of several highly homologous amino acid variants appeared characteristic of blood from ankylosing spondylitis patients. According to the report, matched synovial fluid samples from ankylosing spondylitis patients were significantly enriched for the disease-linked clones. The disease-linked clones showed a CD8+ phenotype and occurred at relatively low frequencies in peripheral blood.

The chain employs TRBV14 and TRBJ2-7; TRBD1 matches 8 bases in the middle. The sequenced sample was blood, either unsorted or a sorted T cell fraction (not recorded which). The TCR originated in a male donor with ankylosing spondylitis. At the DNA level, the sequence is TGTGCCAGCAGCGGGCATGTGGGACAGGCGTCCTACGAGCAGTACTTC. This gives the protein CASSGHVGQASYEQYF.